The next 5 T cell receptor beta chains were all read from a single sample in a study of T cells in Graves' hyperthyroidism and ophthalmopathy (dated by TCRdb to the late 2010s). Library creation used multiplex PCR. Sequencing used an Illumina HiSeq 2000. The TCR beta CDR3 regions were amplified from RNA transcripts. For the first round of RT-PCR on the TCR CDR3, the HTBI primer set was used together with the Qiagen OneStep RT-PCR kit. In TCRdb, the public reads were trimmed at Q25 with fastp and aligned with MiXCR, with productive beta chains retained. For every CDR3 protein sequence, its rows merge into one entry that carries the most common genes and DNA. This sample has around 99,000 distinct CDR3 sequences in its table, and approximately 15% of those were observed once. 42% of the sample comes from the top ten. The specimen was blood. Receptors originate from a woman aged 45-65 years with Graves' hyperthyroidism.

The J gene is TRBJ2-2, the V gene TRBV9, with D perhaps matching TRBD1 (6 bases). The CDR3 is made up of 16 amino acids. V was pared by 4 bases and J by 3 bases, with 16 bases between. Germline V gives CDR1 SGDLS, CDR2 YYNGEE. In nucleotides, the CDR3 is TGTGCCAGCAGCACAGAGGAACAGGGTTACACCGGGGAGCTGTTTTTT. Translation gives CASSTEEQGYTGELFF.

This clonotype has at least ten counts. The chain carries TRBV6-4 and TRBJ2-2; D not certain. V shed 3 bases and J shed 5 bases, with 13 bases lying between them. Germline lookup yields CDR1 MRHNA and CDR2 SNTAGT. This CDR3 is 15 amino acids long. The CDR3 reads CASSEWARITGELFF. CDR3 nucleotide sequence: TGTGCCAGCAGTGAGTGGGCGAGGATTACCGGGGAGCTGTTTTTT.

The table lists this clonotype with many counts. This chain joins TRBV28 and TRBJ2-4; possibly TRBD1 for D (6 bases). The V end was cut by 7 bases, the J end by 1 base, with 14 bases between. Germline V gene lookup returns CDR1 MDHEN and CDR2 SYDVKM. The CDR3 has 15 residues. The CDR3 sequence is CASTQDSPAKNIQYF. The CDR3 DNA reads TGTGCCAGCACCCAGGACAGTCCTGCCAAAAACATTCAGTACTTC.

This clonotype was seen more than once but under ten times. The J gene is TRBJ2-7, the V gene TRBV25-1, with 9 bases fitting TRBD1. J was trimmed by 4 bases and V by 6 bases; bases with no gene match: 7. The CDR3 covers 14 residues. The germline V gene has CDR1 MGHDK and CDR2 SYGVNS. The CDR3: CASRPRDREYEQYF. For the CDR3, the DNA is TGTGCCAGCAGACCCCGGGACAGGGAGTACGAGCAGTACTTC.

This clonotype was picked up many times. V and J are TRBV28 and TRBJ1-2; D not certain. The germline gives CDR1 MDHEN, CDR2 SYDVKM. Deletions cut 2 bases from V and 4 bases from J, with 11 bases between. This CDR3 region has 14 residues. In DNA form, the CDR3 reads TGTGCCAGCAGTTTAAGTCCGACGTCCTATGGCTACACCTTC. It translates to CASSLSPTSYGYTF.